This T cell receptor beta chain was documented in a study of blood T cell repertoires in COVID-19. Which cohort a participant joined came from the clinical history participants gave. Clones were read by immunoSEQ multiplex PCR, and TCRdb kept only the in-frame ones, dropping some. This sample has about 210,000 clones, with 86% found just once. Germline CDR1 and CDR2: SEHNR and FQNEAQ (reference sequence). This CDR3 region has 16 residues. V was trimmed by 1 base and J by 2 bases, leaving 14 bases between them. Material for sequencing was PBMCs or T cells enriched from blood (not recorded which). V gene TRBV7-9 combines with J gene TRBJ1-1, with D tentatively TRBD1 (5 bases). This clonotype was sampled from a woman aged 40 to 50 in a cohort exposed to, infected with or recovered from COVID-19 (not recorded which). CDR3 protein: CASSLVGRGNNTEAFF. CDR3 nucleotide sequence: TGTGCCAGCAGCTTAGTAGGGCGGGGGAACAACACTGAAGCTTTCTTT.